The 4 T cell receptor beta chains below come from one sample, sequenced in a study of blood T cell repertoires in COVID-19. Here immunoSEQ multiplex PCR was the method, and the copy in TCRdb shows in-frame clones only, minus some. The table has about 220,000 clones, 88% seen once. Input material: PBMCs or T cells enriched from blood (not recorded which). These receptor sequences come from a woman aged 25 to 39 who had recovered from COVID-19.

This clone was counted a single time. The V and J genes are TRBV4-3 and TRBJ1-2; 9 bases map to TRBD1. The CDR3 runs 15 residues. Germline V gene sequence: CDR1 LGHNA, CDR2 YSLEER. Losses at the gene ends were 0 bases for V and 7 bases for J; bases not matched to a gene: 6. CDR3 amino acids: CASSQDSQGAGGYTF. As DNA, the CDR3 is TGCGCCAGCAGCCAAGATTCACAGGGGGCAGGTGGCTACACCTTC.

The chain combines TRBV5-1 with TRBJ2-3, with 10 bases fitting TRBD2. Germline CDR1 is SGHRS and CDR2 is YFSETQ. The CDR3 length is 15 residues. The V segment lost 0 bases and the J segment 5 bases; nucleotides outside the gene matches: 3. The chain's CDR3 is CASSLAASGGDTQYF. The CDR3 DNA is TGCGCCAGCAGCTTGGCCGCTAGCGGGGGAGATACGCAGTATTTT.

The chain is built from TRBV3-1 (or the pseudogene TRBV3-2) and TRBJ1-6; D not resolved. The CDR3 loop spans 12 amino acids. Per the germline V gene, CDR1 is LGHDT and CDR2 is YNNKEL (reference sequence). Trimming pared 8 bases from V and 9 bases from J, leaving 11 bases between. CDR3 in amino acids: CASRAEGSPLHF. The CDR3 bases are TGTGCCAGCCGAGCCGAGGGTTCACCCCTCCACTTT.

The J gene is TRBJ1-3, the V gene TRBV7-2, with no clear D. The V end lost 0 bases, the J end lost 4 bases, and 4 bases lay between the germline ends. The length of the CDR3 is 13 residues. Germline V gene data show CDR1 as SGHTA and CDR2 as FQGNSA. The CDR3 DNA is TGTGCCAGCAGCTTAGCTCCAGGAAACACCATATATTTT. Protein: CASSLAPGNTIYF.